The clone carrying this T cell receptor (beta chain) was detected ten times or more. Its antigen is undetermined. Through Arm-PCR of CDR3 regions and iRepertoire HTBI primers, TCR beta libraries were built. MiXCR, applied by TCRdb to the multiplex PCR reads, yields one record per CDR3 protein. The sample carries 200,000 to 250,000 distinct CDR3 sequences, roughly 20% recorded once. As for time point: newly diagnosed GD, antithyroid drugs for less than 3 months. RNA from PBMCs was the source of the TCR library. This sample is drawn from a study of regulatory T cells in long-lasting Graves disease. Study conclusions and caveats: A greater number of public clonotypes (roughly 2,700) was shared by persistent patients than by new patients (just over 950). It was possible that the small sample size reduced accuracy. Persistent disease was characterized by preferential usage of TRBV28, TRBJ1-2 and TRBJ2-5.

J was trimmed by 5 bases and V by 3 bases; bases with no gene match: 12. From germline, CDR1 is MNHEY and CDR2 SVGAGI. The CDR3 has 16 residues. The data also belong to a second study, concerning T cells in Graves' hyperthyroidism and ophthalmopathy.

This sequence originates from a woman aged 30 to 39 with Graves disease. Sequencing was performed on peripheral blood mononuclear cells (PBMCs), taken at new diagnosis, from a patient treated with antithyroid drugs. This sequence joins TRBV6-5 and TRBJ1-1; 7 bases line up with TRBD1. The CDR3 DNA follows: TGTGCCAGCAGTTATCTCGACAGGGTTGTTGGGACTGAAGCTTTCTTT. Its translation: CASSYLDRVVGTEAFF.